The 19 T cell receptor beta chains below come from one sample, sequenced in a study of cytomegalovirus exposure and HLA in healthy donors. PCR used 60 Vbeta primers and 13 Jbeta primers. Sequencing was performed with immunoSEQ multiplex PCR; in TCRdb, only in-frame clones are kept and a portion is missing. This sample has 130,000 to 150,000 clones, with roughly 75% found just once. The sequenced sample was PBMCs. The receptors were sampled from a man aged 25 to 40 in good health and CMV-seronegative.

The V call is TRBV19, the J call TRBJ2-3, with 7 bases that match TRBD1. The V and J ends lost 6 bases and 0 bases, in that order; junction bases with no gene match: 6. CDR3 length equals 15 residues. Germline CDR1 is LNHDA and CDR2 is SQIVND (reference sequence). CDR3 sequence (DNA): TGTGCCAGTAGAAGACAGGGATCTAGCACAGATACGCAGTATTTT. Translating gives CASRRQGSSTDTQYF.

This clone was counted a single time. This chain joins TRBV5-4 and TRBJ2-7; D may be TRBD2 (5 bases). Trimming cost V 0 bases and J 6 bases, with 10 bases left between them. Germline loops: CDR1 SGHNT, CDR2 YYREEE (reference sequence). The CDR3 is 13 residues long. The CDR3 loop reads CASSLEGVGEQYF. The CDR3 coding sequence is TGTGCCAGCAGCTTGGAGGGAGTTGGCGAGCAGTACTTC. The full variable domain, rest sourced from reference TRBV5-4 and TRBJ2-7, is ETGVTQSPTHLIKTRGQQVTLRCSSQSGHNTVSWYQQALGQGPQFIFQYYREEENGRGNFPPRFSGLQFPNYSSELNVNALELDDSALYLCASSLEGVGEQYFGPGTRLTVT.

J is TRBJ2-2 and V is TRBV19; 7 positions agree with TRBD2. The ends lost 5 bases at V and 6 bases at J; junction bases unmatched: 9. CDR1 LNHDA and CDR2 SQIVND come from the germline V gene (reference sequence). The CDR3 length is 15 residues. The CDR3, as DNA: TGTGCCAGTAGTGTCCACGCGGGAGTAGCCGGGGAGCTGTTTTTT. It is translated as CASSVHAGVAGELFF.

The V and J genes are TRBV28 and TRBJ2-1; TRBD2 agrees at 12 bases. The CDR3 extends over 15 amino acids. Germline CDR1 MDHEN, CDR2 SYDVKM. V lost 6 bases, J lost 7 bases, and 7 bases stayed unmatched. The CDR3 loop reads CASSRGLAGSNEQFF. CDR3 sequence (DNA): TGTGCCAGCAGCCGCGGACTAGCGGGGAGTAATGAGCAGTTCTTC.

This clone was seen more than once but under ten times. This chain uses TRBV28 with TRBJ1-2; D is perhaps TRBD1 (5 bases). CDR1 is MDHEN, CDR2 SYDVKM, per germline. V was cut by 7 bases and J by 7 bases, with 10 bases left in between. The length of the CDR3 is 11 residues. CDR3 sequence reads: CASIGTGGYTF. The CDR3, as DNA: TGTGCCAGCATCGGGACTGGTGGCTACACCTTC.

The J gene is TRBJ2-2, the V gene TRBV5-4; 7 bases agree with TRBD2. This CDR3 contains 16 residues. The trim removed 1 base at V and 4 bases at J, leaving 7 bases unmatched. Germline-derived CDR1 and CDR2 are SGHNT and YYREEE (reference sequence). The CDR3 DNA reads TGTGCCAGCAGCTTGTTACTTAGCGGGTCCACCGGGGAGCTGTTTTTT. Translated: CASSLLLSGSTGELFF.

The chain links TRBV27 to TRBJ2-6, with TRBD1 identical over 7 bases. Germline V gives CDR1 MNHEY, CDR2 SMNVEV (reference sequence). V dropped 5 bases and J dropped 2; count of bases not matched to a gene: 3. The CDR3 spans 15 residues. CDR3 residues: CASSGGQAGANVLTF. In DNA, the CDR3 is TGTGCCAGCAGTGGAGGACAGGCTGGGGCCAACGTCCTGACTTTC.

CDR3 DNA: TGTGCCAGCAGGCTGGGGACAGGGGGAAGCTCCTATAATTCACCCCTCCACTTT. This sequence encodes CASRLGTGGSSYNSPLHF. The V call is TRBV5-6, the J call TRBJ1-6; 11 bases are shared with TRBD1. The CDR3 contains 18 residues. V lost 5 bases to trimming and J lost 0 bases; unmatched junction nucleotides: 7. Germline V gene lookup returns CDR1 SGHDT and CDR2 YYEEEE. Full variable domain (rest looked up from reference TRBV5-6 and TRBJ1-6): DAGVTQSPTHLIKTRGQQVTLRCSPKSGHDTVSWYQQALGQGPQFIFQYYEEEERQRGNFPDRFSGHQFPNYSSELNVNALLLGDSALYLCASRLGTGGSSYNSPLHFGNGTRLTVT.

The chain combines TRBV5-4 with TRBJ1-2; 7 nucleotides line up with TRBD1. Germline values: CDR1 SGHNT, CDR2 YYREEE (reference sequence). The CDR3 spans 14 residues. J lost 4 bases, V lost 0 bases, and 3 bases had no gene match. The CDR3 region has the DNA TGTGCCAGCAGCTTGGCAGGGGGAGGCTATGGCTACACCTTC. This sequence encodes CASSLAGGGYGYTF.

This rearrangement joins TRBV6-5 to TRBJ1-1; 7 bases map to TRBD1. The length of the CDR3 is 12 residues. Germline V CDR1 and CDR2: MNHEY, SVGAGI. J lost 6 bases, V lost 6 bases, and 4 bases had no gene match. CDR3 DNA: TGTGCCAGCAGACGAGGGGGCGCTGAAGCTTTCTTT. Translating gives CASRRGGAEAFF.

The rearrangement joins TRBV28 to TRBJ2-7; 11 positions agree with TRBD2. The J segment lost 4 bases and the V segment lost 6 bases, leaving 8 bases of the junction unmatched. CDR1 is MDHEN and CDR2 is SYDVKM in the germline V gene. This CDR3 is built from 15 residues. The CDR3 here is CASRTITSGGYEQYF. The CDR3 DNA reads TGTGCCAGCAGGACCATCACTAGCGGGGGTTACGAGCAGTACTTC.

This chain joins TRBV4-1 and TRBJ2-1; 7 bases map to TRBD2. This CDR3 contains 13 residues. The V segment lost 4 bases and the J segment 7 bases; nucleotides outside the gene matches: 4. The germline V gene has CDR1 MGHRA and CDR2 YSYEKL. The CDR3 is CASSLLGGNEQFF. CDR3 bases: TGCGCCAGCAGCCTCTTGGGGGGGAATGAGCAGTTCTTC.

This clone is a singleton in its sample. The genes are TRBV2 and TRBJ1-5; 7 nucleotides agree with TRBD1. The CDR3 is 16 residues long. Trimming removed 7 bases from V and 7 bases from J; junction bases left unmatched: 16. Germline V gene data show CDR1 as SNHLY and CDR2 as FYNNEI. The CDR3 DNA is TGTGCCAGCACGAAAGGGCCAGGGGGACACGGGCAGCCCCAGCATTTT. Its translation is CASTKGPGGHGQPQHF.

The chain is built from TRBV6-4 and TRBJ1-2; D may be TRBD1 (6 bases). The ends were cut back, 5 bases at V and 4 bases at J, with 14 bases in the middle. The CDR3 loop spans 14 amino acids. Germline loops: CDR1 MRHNA, CDR2 SNTAGT. In DNA, the CDR3 is TGTGCCAGCAGTAATACAGGGTCTGGCTATGGCTACACCTTC. Amino acid sequence: CASSNTGSGYGYTF.

This chain uses TRBV2 with TRBJ2-3, with 11 positions matching TRBD1. This CDR3 is 14 amino acids long. Germline lookup yields CDR1 SNHLY and CDR2 FYNNEI. V was pared by 6 bases and J by 3 bases, with 2 bases of the junction left unmatched. CDR3 DNA sequence: TGTGCCAGCAGCGGGGACAGGGGGACAGATACGCAGTATTTT. This sequence encodes CASSGDRGTDTQYF.

This chain connects TRBV5-5 to TRBJ2-3; 12 bases are a match to TRBD1. Germline CDR1 is SGHKS and CDR2 is YYEKEE (reference sequence). Trimming cost V 5 bases and J 6 bases; bases outside gene matches: 13. CDR3 size: 17 residues. CDR3 DNA sequence: TGTGCCAGCAGACCATCCCCGGGACAGGGGGCAGGCGATACGCAGTATTTT. This gives the protein CASRPSPGQGAGDTQYF.

The J gene is TRBJ2-7, the V gene TRBV27; no firm D call. Between the trimmed V and J ends, which lost 9 bases and 7 bases, there was a span of 13 bases. The germline CDR1 and CDR2 sequences are MNHEY and SMNVEV (reference sequence). This CDR3 comprises 11 residues. The CDR3 DNA reads as TGTGCCAGTATGAAAGAGACAGAGCAGTACTTC. This codes for CASMKETEQYF.

The V call is TRBV15, the J call TRBJ2-2, with 10 bases matching TRBD2. In germline, CDR1 is LNHNV, CDR2 YYDKDF (reference sequence). The CDR3 contains 16 residues. With V trimmed by 0 bases and J by 10 bases, 8 bases remained unmatched. The CDR3 protein is CATSRDRPSGSAELFF. The CDR3 DNA sequence: TGTGCCACCAGCAGAGATCGTCCTAGCGGGAGTGCGGAGCTGTTTTTT.

The chain employs TRBV5-6 and TRBJ2-3; 7 bases map to TRBD2. Germline assignment: CDR1 SGHDT and CDR2 YYEEEE. With 1 base clipped from V and 6 bases from J, the junction kept 14 bases outside the gene matches. The CDR3 spans 17 residues. The CDR3 DNA follows: TGTGCCAGCAGCTTGATGGTCTCGGGGGGTCATGGGGATACGCAGTATTTT. Amino acid sequence: CASSLMVSGGHGDTQYF.